This entry lists 18 T cell receptor beta chains sequenced from one sample in a study of blood T cell repertoires in COVID-19. Sequencing used immunoSEQ multiplex PCR; TCRdb keeps in-frame clones, though not all of them. The table shows about 220,000 clones, with roughly nine tenths occurring only once. Input material: PBMCs or T cells enriched from blood (not recorded which). Every receptor here comes from a woman aged 18-35 years in a cohort exposed to, infected with or recovered from COVID-19 (not recorded which).

The chain carries TRBV9 and TRBJ2-1; 8 bases align to TRBD2. V gave up 0 bases and J gave up 12 bases; unmatched junction bases: 8. Germline V gene sequence: CDR1 SGDLS, CDR2 YYNGEE. CDR3 size: 14 residues. CDR3 in amino acids: CASSVDPSGGRQFF. The CDR3 DNA reads as TGTGCCAGCAGCGTAGATCCCAGCGGGGGAAGGCAGTTCTTC.

The chain employs TRBV4-2 and TRBJ2-3; D is perhaps TRBD1 (5 bases). The germline V gene encodes CDR1 LGHNA and CDR2 YNFKEQ. The CDR3 extends over 14 amino acids. The V end was cut by 7 bases, the J end by 5 bases, with 16 bases between. CDR3 loop: CASNTDRGGDTQYF. The CDR3 DNA is TGTGCCAGCAACACCGACAGAGGCGGAGATACGCAGTATTTT.

The chain carries TRBV5-1 and TRBJ1-1; a possible D gene is TRBD1 (5 bases). CDR1 SGHRS and CDR2 YFSETQ come from the germline V gene. The CDR3 length is 14 residues. Deletions cut 0 bases from V and 2 bases from J, with 8 bases between. CDR3 residues: CASSLDRPNTEAFF. CDR3 nucleotides: TGCGCCAGCAGCTTGGACAGGCCCAACACTGAAGCTTTCTTT.

Regarding this clone: Germline and junction disagree at one end, which may indicate a read error. The chain recombines TRBV7-7 with TRBJ2-1, with D perhaps matching TRBD2 (5 bases). The CDR3 sequence is 15 residues long. Germline V gene lookup returns CDR1 SSHAT and CDR2 FNYEAQ (reference sequence). The CDR3 nucleotides read TGTGCTAGCAGCTTTGGGCCCTCCGGGAATAATGAGCAGTTCTTC. Its translation: CASSFGPSGNNEQFF.

The chain couples TRBV27 to TRBJ2-7, with 14 bases matching TRBD2. This CDR3 has 16 residues. Germline V gene data show CDR1 as MNHEY and CDR2 as SMNVEV (reference sequence). The V gene end was trimmed by 8 bases and the J gene end by 5 bases; junction bases not matched to a gene: 11. CDR3 sequence (DNA): TGTGCCAGCTTCCCTGTTGCGACTAGCGGGAGGGACGAGCAGTACTTC. Protein product: CASFPVATSGRDEQYF.

The rearrangement links TRBV19 to TRBJ1-4; 7 bases fit TRBD1. In germline, CDR1 is LNHDA, CDR2 SQIVND (reference sequence). The CDR3 runs to 15 residues. With 5 bases clipped from V and 2 bases from J, the junction kept 5 bases outside the gene matches. The CDR3 bases are TGTGCCAGTAGTGGAGGGACAGCCACTAATGAAAAACTGTTTTTT. Translation: CASSGGTATNEKLFF.

This clone appeared once. The V call is TRBV30, the J call TRBJ2-1, with 7 bases aligning to TRBD2. The CDR3 runs to 14 residues. The V and J ends lost 5 bases and 3 bases, in that order; junction bases with no gene match: 7. The V gene's germline CDR1 is GTSNPN and CDR2 SVGIG (reference sequence). The CDR3 reads CAWLGGDFYNEQFF. The CDR3, as DNA: TGTGCCTGGCTGGGAGGGGACTTCTACAATGAGCAGTTCTTC.

The chain carries TRBV29-1 and TRBJ2-7; 12 bases line up with TRBD2. The CDR3 length is 14 residues. Germline CDR1 SQVTM, CDR2 ANQGSEA. V lost 7 bases, J lost 1 base, and 5 bases stayed unmatched. The CDR3 coding sequence is TGCAGCGCCCGGACTAGCGGGATGTCCTACGAGCAGTACTTC. This translates into CSARTSGMSYEQYF.

V and J are TRBV5-1 and TRBJ1-5; perhaps TRBD1 as D (5 bases). This CDR3 is built from 15 residues. Germline V gene sequence: CDR1 SGHRS, CDR2 YFSETQ. The germline V and J ends were trimmed by 0 bases and 2 bases, with 9 bases remaining between them. The CDR3 loop is CASSLEGAGNQPQHF. In DNA, the CDR3 is TGCGCCAGCAGCTTGGAAGGGGCTGGCAATCAGCCCCAGCATTTT.

The chain is built from TRBV4-2 and TRBJ1-6; D perhaps matches TRBD1 (6 bases). Germline CDR1 and CDR2: LGHNA and YNFKEQ. Trimming shortened V by 0 bases and J by 2 bases, and 14 bases separated the two germline ends. The CDR3 has 18 amino acids. The CDR3 reads CASSQDPPQGPYNSPLHF. Written as DNA, the CDR3 is TGTGCCAGCAGCCAAGATCCCCCTCAGGGGCCCTATAATTCACCCCTCCACTTT.

The chain is built from TRBV6-5 and TRBJ2-1; 7 nucleotides align to TRBD1. CDR1 is MNHEY, CDR2 SVGAGI, per germline. The CDR3 contains 14 residues. The junction had 4 bases not matched to a gene; V was cut back by 6 bases and J by 2 bases. The CDR3 DNA sequence: TGTGCCAGCAGCTTCGGACAGGCCTACAATGAGCAGTTCTTC. This encodes CASSFGQAYNEQFF.

V is TRBV2 and J is TRBJ1-5; D not certain. Deletions cut 7 bases from V and 0 bases from J, with 25 bases between. Germline V gives CDR1 SNHLY, CDR2 FYNNEI. The CDR3 has 19 residues. As DNA, the CDR3 is TGTGCCAGCACGACAAATGGGCCTTATGACGACTATAGCAATCAGCCCCAGCATTTT. Its translation: CASTTNGPYDDYSNQPQHF.

In DNA form, the CDR3 reads TGTGCCAGCAGCTTAGTGGGACAGAATAATTCACCCCTCCACTTT. Amino acids: CASSLVGQNNSPLHF. The rearrangement uses TRBV7-8 and TRBJ1-6; 7 bases line up with TRBD1. The CDR3 sequence is 15 residues long. V was pared by 1 base and J by 5 bases, with 2 bases of the junction left unmatched. In germline, CDR1 is SGHVS, CDR2 FQNEAQ.

The CDR3 here is CASSLLGGTDAEAFF. In DNA, the CDR3 is TGTGCCAGCAGCCTCTTAGGAGGGACGGACGCTGAAGCTTTCTTT. The chain is built from TRBV11-2 and TRBJ1-1; a possible D gene is TRBD1 (5 bases). The germline CDR1 and CDR2 sequences are SGHAT and FQNNGV. V gave up 5 bases and J gave up 6 bases, with 19 bases separating them. The CDR3 consists of 15 residues.

The gene calls are TRBV28 and TRBJ1-2; TRBD1 is a possible D gene (5 bases). The germline V gene encodes CDR1 MDHEN and CDR2 SYDVKM. The CDR3 contains 11 residues. The V gene lost 9 bases and the J gene lost 6 bases, with 11 bases spanning the gap. CDR3 nucleotide sequence: TGTGCCAGTTTTCGGGGGGATGGCTACACCTTC. This gives the protein CASFRGDGYTF.

This chain links TRBV14 with TRBJ2-5; the match to TRBD1 covers 10 bases. Germline V gene lookup returns CDR1 SGHDN and CDR2 FVKESK. The ends lost 0 bases at V and 4 bases at J; junction bases unmatched: 8. This CDR3 contains 17 residues. The DNA for the CDR3 is TGTGCCAGCAGCCAAGATAACCGGGACAGGGGACGAGAGACCCAGTACTTC. It translates to CASSQDNRDRGRETQYF.

This clone was seen more than once but under ten times. This chain's CDR3 is CASSQSVESPLHF. Here the CDR3 DNA reads TGTGCCAGCAGCCAATCAGTGGAGTCACCCCTCCACTTT. The rearrangement links TRBV3-1 (or the pseudogene TRBV3-2) to TRBJ1-6; D uncertain. This CDR3 region has 13 residues. V dropped 2 bases and J dropped 10 bases, with 9 bases sitting between them. Germline V gives CDR1 LGHDT, CDR2 YNNKEL (reference sequence).

The CDR3 reads CASSLGQEVLANYGYTF. As DNA, the CDR3 is TGTGCCAGCAGCTTGGGGCAGGAAGTTTTGGCTAACTATGGCTACACCTTC. This chain joins TRBV5-4 and TRBJ1-2; D gene uncertain. Per germline, CDR1 SGHNT and CDR2 YYREEE (reference sequence). Trimming took 0 bases from V and 0 from J, leaving 15 bases between them. The CDR3 contains 17 residues.